This TCR beta chain was sequenced for a study of cytomegalovirus exposure and HLA in healthy donors. Findings of the study overall: Later analysis found that TCR beta chains associated with HLA were more clonally expanded than other, equally common chains. In a later analysis, the majority of CMV-associated beta chains seemingly showed HLA restriction. Follow-up analysis seemed to connect common viral pathogens with several of the most significant clusters identified. When a later analysis was performed, an Asian-associated ancestry cluster reportedly had fewer N-insertions than the roughly 700-donor mean.

The PCR made use of 60 Vbeta and 13 Jbeta primers. TCRdb's copy holds only in-frame clones and misses some; the assay was immunoSEQ multiplex PCR. The sample data list some 180,000 clones. For this clone: The antigen remains unidentified.

The material sequenced was PBMCs. The TCR originated in a man in his thirties or forties in good health and CMV-seronegative.

CDR3 DNA: TGTGCCAGCAGCTTAGGACATCAGAGTAATGAAAAACTGTTTTTT. Amino acids: CASSLGHQSNEKLFF. The V call is TRBV9, the J call TRBJ1-4; possibly TRBD1 for D (5 bases). The CDR3 is 15 residues long. Germline CDR1 and CDR2: SGDLS and YYNGEE. Trimming left V 4 bases short and J 4 bases short, with 14 bases between.